The sample holds many counts of the clone carrying this T cell receptor beta chain. The data are from a study of early T cells in non-severe SARS-CoV-2 infection. As for the study in general: Chains were unpaired, as sequencing was done on bulk RNA from unsorted whole blood.

CDR1 and CDR2 from the germline V gene are SGHAT and FQNNGV. With V trimmed by 4 bases and J by 4 bases, 12 bases remained unmatched. The CDR3 covers 16 residues. The protocol attached unique molecular identifiers to individual cDNA molecules. TCRdb fed the 5' RACE reads into MiXCR, producing one record per CDR3 protein. The sample yields roughly 30,000 distinct CDR3 sequences, approximately 6.6% seen once. The J gene is TRBJ2-7, the V gene TRBV11-2; 8 bases are a match to TRBD1. The TCR was taken from an adult who was a healthcare worker with PCR-confirmed SARS-CoV-2 infection or an uninfected control (not recorded which). Sequencing used whole blood, obtained at baseline. CDR3 amino acids: CASSSSGQGIAYEQYF. The CDR3 region has the DNA TGTGCCAGCAGCTCATCAGGACAGGGCATCGCTTACGAGCAGTACTTC.